This T cell receptor beta chain was recorded in a study of T cell changes during pregnancy in multiple sclerosis. TCRdb's table, derived via immunoSEQ multiplex PCR, lists solely in-frame clones and lacks some. This sample yields some 100,000 clones, of which 94% are seen a single time; around 0.9% belongs to the top ten. J lost 4 bases, V lost 2 bases, and 7 bases had no gene match. Germline V gives CDR1 LGHNA, CDR2 YSLEER. The CDR3 sequence is 16 residues long. The rearrangement uses TRBV4-3 and TRBJ1-1; 10 bases are shared with TRBD1. Sample: peripheral blood, taken before pregnancy. This receptor was identified in a female donor with multiple sclerosis, enrolled in a pregnancy study. The CDR3 bases are TGCGCCAGCAGCCAAACGAGATGGACAGGGGGCACTGAAGCTTTCTTT. It yields the protein CASSQTRWTGGTEAFF.